This is a list of T cell receptor beta chains from one sample in a study of blood T cell repertoires in COVID-19. The table came from immunoSEQ multiplex PCR; TCRdb's copy has only in-frame clones and leaves some out. The repertoire holds under 130,000 clones, with 84% as singletons. The source material was peripheral blood. These receptors all come from a human donor in a cohort sampled during active or convalescent COVID-19. Each CDR3 is given with its conserved first and last residue. The D gene is left open where the match is weak. Some rows have no size entry. The others give once, few or many, or a class for an expanded clone.

v_call,d_call,j_call,clone_size,cdr3_nt,cdr3_aa
TRBV3-1/TRBV3-2,-,TRBJ2-7,-,TGTGCCAGCAGCCCGGGTCGGGGGGCCCCCTACGAGCAGTACTTC,CASSPGRGAPYEQYF
TRBV20-1,-,TRBJ1-2,once,TGCAGTGCTAGTAGGGAGTTTGAAGGCTATGGCTACACCTTC,CSASREFEGYGYTF
TRBV18,-,TRBJ2-5,-,TGTGCCAGCTCACCCCGGACAGCCCAAGAGACCCAGTACTTC,CASSPRTAQETQYF
TRBV6-5,-,TRBJ2-1,-,TGTGCCAGCAAGGTCGAGCGGACCTCCTACAATGAGCAGTTCTTC,CASKVERTSYNEQFF
TRBV5-1,TRBD1,TRBJ2-5,-,TGCGCCAGCAGCATACGCGGACAGGGAACATGGGAACAAGAGACCCAGTACTTC,CASSIRGQGTWEQETQYF
TRBV3-1/TRBV3-2,TRBD2,TRBJ2-7,-,TGTGCCAGCAGCAGCTTCAGCGGGGGAGGGACCTACGAGCAGTACTTC,CASSSFSGGGTYEQYF
TRBV6-5,TRBD1,TRBJ1-6,few,TGTGCCAGCAGTTATTCCCCCCGGGACAGGGGTTCACCCCTCCACTTT,CASSYSPRDRGSPLHF
TRBV5-5,-,TRBJ1-6,-,TGTGCCAGCAGCTTGCGGTACAGGGAACCTAATTCACCCCTCCACTTT,CASSLRYREPNSPLHF
TRBV23-1,-,TRBJ2-7,-,TGCGCCAGCAGTCACCCTGAGCCCAGGGGAACCTACGAGCAGTACTTC,CASSHPEPRGTYEQYF
TRBV6-5,TRBD1,TRBJ1-4,few,TGTGCCACCACCCGGGGACAGGGTCCCGGTGAAAAACTGTTTTTT,CATTRGQGPGEKLFF
TRBV6-5,-,TRBJ1-2,-,TGTGCCAGCAGTAGGGGGGGCGCTGATGGCTACACCTTC,CASSRGGADGYTF
TRBV14,-,TRBJ1-2,few,TGTGCCAGCAGCCCCTCGGACAGCCTGAACTATGGCTACACCTTC,CASSPSDSLNYGYTF
TRBV5-1,TRBD1,TRBJ2-4,few,TGCGCCAGCAGCTTGGAGAAGGGGGCAAATGGGAACATTCAGTACTTC,CASSLEKGANGNIQYF
TRBV4-2,-,TRBJ1-6,-,TGTGCCAGCAGCCAAGAACAGGGTTCACCCCTCCACTTT,CASSQEQGSPLHF
TRBV4-1,TRBD1,TRBJ1-5,-,TGCGCCAGCAGCCAGCACTTGACAGGGGGGAATCAGCCCCAGCATTTT,CASSQHLTGGNQPQHF
TRBV5-1,TRBD2,TRBJ2-2,-,TGCGCCAGCAGAATTGAGGTCTTACGTTTTCTAGCGGGGGATTCGAACACCGGGGAGCTGTTTTTT,CASRIEVLRFLAGDSNTGELFF
TRBV5-1,TRBD1,TRBJ2-7,-,TGCGCCAGCAGCCCCTCGAACAGGGGGCGAGAGCAGTACTTC,CASSPSNRGREQYF
TRBV6-5,TRBD1,TRBJ1-2,-,TGTGCCAGCAGAGTACCGGGACAGGGGGATGGCTACACCTTC,CASRVPGQGDGYTF
TRBV15,-,TRBJ1-5,-,TGTGCCACCAGCAGGTCTGCAGGGCTCCTCACGCCCCAGCATTTT,CATSRSAGLLTPQHF
TRBV24-1,-,TRBJ2-7,-,TGTGCCACCAGTGATCCTGGGACATCGGAGTACTTC,CATSDPGTSEYF
TRBV2,TRBD2,TRBJ2-3,-,TGTGCCAGAGGACTAGCGGGGGGTTACACAGATACGCAGTATTTT,CARGLAGGYTDTQYF
TRBV28,-,TRBJ1-5,-,TGTGCCAGCAGTTTATGGGGGCAGGGAGGTCAGCCCCAGCATTTT,CASSLWGQGGQPQHF
TRBV2,-,TRBJ1-2,-,TGTGCCAGCGGGCGTCAGGGGAAAAGTGGCTACACCTTC,CASGRQGKSGYTF
TRBV5-1,-,TRBJ1-1,-,TGCGCCAGCAGGTACGTACGGGATAACGAAGCTTTCTTT,CASRYVRDNEAFF
TRBV11-2,-,TRBJ2-5,-,TGTGCCAGCAGCTTAAGATGGACAAGCCAAGAGACCCAGTACTTC,CASSLRWTSQETQYF
TRBV30,TRBD2,TRBJ2-1,-,TGTGCCAGGACTAGCGGGGGGCCCGTGCGGCCGGGTGAGCAGTTCTTC,CARTSGGPVRPGEQFF
TRBV4-3,TRBD1,TRBJ2-7,-,TGCGCCAGCAGCTCCCGACAGGGCAGTAGCGAGCAGTACTTC,CASSSRQGSSEQYF
TRBV7-9,TRBD1,TRBJ2-5,-,TGTGCCAGCAGCCGGGACAGCCAAGAGACCCAGTACTTC,CASSRDSQETQYF
TRBV19,-,TRBJ1-2,once,TGTGCCAGTAGTATTCTCGGCAGGGCTAACTATGGCTACACCTTC,CASSILGRANYGYTF
TRBV12-5,TRBD1,TRBJ1-5,-,TGTGCTAGTGGTTTGAGACTGGGGCAGGGGGCCGGTCAGCCCCAGCATTTT,CASGLRLGQGAGQPQHF
TRBV7-2,-,TRBJ1-5,-,TGTGCCAGCAGCCGGACGGGGAATCAGCCCCAGCATTTT,CASSRTGNQPQHF
TRBV19,-,TRBJ1-4,-,TGTGCCAGTAGTTCACGCACGGGAAATGAAAAACTGTTTTTT,CASSSRTGNEKLFF
TRBV5-5,-,TRBJ2-3,once,TGTGCCAGCAGCCGGACGGACATAAGGTTCACAGATACGCAGTATTTT,CASSRTDIRFTDTQYF
TRBV18,-,TRBJ1-1,-,TGTGCCAGCTCACTAGCTGACAGCAATAATGAAGCTTTCTTT,CASSLADSNNEAFF
TRBV3-1/TRBV3-2,-,TRBJ2-5,-,TGTGCCAGCAGCCAAGTGCGAGAGACCCAGTACTTC,CASSQVRETQYF
TRBV15,-,TRBJ2-7,-,TGTGCCACCAGCAGAGTTCAGGGAACCGACGAGCAGTACTTC,CATSRVQGTDEQYF
TRBV6-6,TRBD1,TRBJ1-2,-,TGTGCCAGCAGCCCACGTTCGGGACAGGGGGGTGTCGGCTACACCTTC,CASSPRSGQGGVGYTF
TRBV9,-,TRBJ1-3,few,TGTGCCAGCAGCGTAGATGGCCTGGCTGGAAACACCATATATTTT,CASSVDGLAGNTIYF
TRBV10-3,TRBD2,TRBJ2-5,-,TGTGCCATCAGTGAGGGGTCAAGCGGGGGGGAGACCCAGTACTTC,CAISEGSSGGETQYF
TRBV3-1/TRBV3-2,TRBD1,TRBJ1-2,-,TGTGCCACCTCCGGGACAGGGAGCTATGGCTACACCTTC,CATSGTGSYGYTF
TRBV29-1,-,TRBJ1-2,once,TGCAGCGCTGGTGGAGACTATGGCTACACCTTC,CSAGGDYGYTF
TRBV29-1,TRBD1,TRBJ1-4,-,TGCAGCGCTGCCCGGGACAGCGGTGAAAAACTGTTTTTT,CSAARDSGEKLFF
TRBV4-3,TRBD1,TRBJ1-4,-,TGCGCCAGCAGCCGCGGGACAGGGATTGGGGAACTGTTTTTT,CASSRGTGIGELFF
TRBV18,TRBD1,TRBJ1-1,few,TGTGCCAGCCGTGGACAGGGTGGAAACACTGAAGCTTTCTTT,CASRGQGGNTEAFF
TRBV6-4,TRBD2,TRBJ2-5,-,TGTGCCAGCAGTGAGCGGGGGGGTCCCCGAGAGACCCAGTACTTC,CASSERGGPRETQYF
TRBV7-8,-,TRBJ1-2,-,TGTGCCAGCAGCCCCCGGGGTAACTATGGCTACACCTTC,CASSPRGNYGYTF
TRBV9,-,TRBJ1-2,-,TGTGCCAGCAGTTTGAGGGATAACTATGGCTACACCTTC,CASSLRDNYGYTF